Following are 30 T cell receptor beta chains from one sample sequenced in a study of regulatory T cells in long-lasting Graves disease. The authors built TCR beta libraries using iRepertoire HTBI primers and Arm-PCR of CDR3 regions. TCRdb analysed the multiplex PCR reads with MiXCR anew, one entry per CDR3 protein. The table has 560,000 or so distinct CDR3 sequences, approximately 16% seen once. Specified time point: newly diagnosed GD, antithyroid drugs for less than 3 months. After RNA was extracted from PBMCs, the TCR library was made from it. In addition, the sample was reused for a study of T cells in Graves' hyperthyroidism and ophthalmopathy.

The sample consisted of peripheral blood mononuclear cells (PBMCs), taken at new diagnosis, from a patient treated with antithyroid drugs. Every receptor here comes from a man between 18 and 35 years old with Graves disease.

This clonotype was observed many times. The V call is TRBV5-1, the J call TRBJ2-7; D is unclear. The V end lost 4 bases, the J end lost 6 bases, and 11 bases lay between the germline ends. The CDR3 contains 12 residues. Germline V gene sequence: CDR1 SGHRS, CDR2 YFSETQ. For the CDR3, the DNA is TGCGCCAGCAGCCTCCTTTTGGGCGAGCAGTACTTC. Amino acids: CASSLLLGEQYF.

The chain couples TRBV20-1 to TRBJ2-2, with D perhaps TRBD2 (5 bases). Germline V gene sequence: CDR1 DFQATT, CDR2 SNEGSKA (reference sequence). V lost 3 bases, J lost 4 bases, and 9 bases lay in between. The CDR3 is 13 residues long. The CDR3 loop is CSASPTSTGELFF. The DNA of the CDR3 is TGCAGTGCTAGTCCCACTAGCACCGGGGAGCTGTTTTTT.

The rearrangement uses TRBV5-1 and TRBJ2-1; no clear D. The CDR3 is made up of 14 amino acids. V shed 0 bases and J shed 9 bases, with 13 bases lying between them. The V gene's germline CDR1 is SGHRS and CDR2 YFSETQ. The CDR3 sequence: CASSLDDFLGEQFF. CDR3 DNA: TGCGCCAGCAGCTTGGATGATTTTCTCGGTGAGCAGTTCTTC.

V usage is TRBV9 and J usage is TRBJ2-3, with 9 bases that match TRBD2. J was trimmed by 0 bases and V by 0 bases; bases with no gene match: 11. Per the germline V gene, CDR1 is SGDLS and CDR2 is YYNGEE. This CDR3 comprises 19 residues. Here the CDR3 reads CASSVGSSGGSSSTDTQYF. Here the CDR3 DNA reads TGTGCCAGCAGCGTAGGAAGTAGCGGGGGATCCTCTAGCACAGATACGCAGTATTTT.

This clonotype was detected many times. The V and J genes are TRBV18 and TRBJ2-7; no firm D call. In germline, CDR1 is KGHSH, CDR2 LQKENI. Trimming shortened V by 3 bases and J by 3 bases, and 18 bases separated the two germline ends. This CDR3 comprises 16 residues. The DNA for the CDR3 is TGTGCCAGCTCACCCCCGAATACAACTCTCTTCTACGAGCAGTACTTC. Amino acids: CASSPPNTTLFYEQYF.

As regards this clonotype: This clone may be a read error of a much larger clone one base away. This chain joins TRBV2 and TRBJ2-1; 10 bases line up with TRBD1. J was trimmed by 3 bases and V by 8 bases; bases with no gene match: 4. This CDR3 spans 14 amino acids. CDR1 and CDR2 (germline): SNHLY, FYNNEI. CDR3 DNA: TGTGCCAGCTGGGGACAGGGGAGCTACAATGAGCAGTTCTTC. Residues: CASWGQGSYNEQFF.

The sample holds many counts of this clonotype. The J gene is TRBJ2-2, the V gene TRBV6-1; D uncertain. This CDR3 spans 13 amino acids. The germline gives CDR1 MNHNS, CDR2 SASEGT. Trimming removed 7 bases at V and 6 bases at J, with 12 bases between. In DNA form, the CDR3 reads TGTGCCAGCACTTCCAGGTTCTCCGGGGAGCTGTTTTTT. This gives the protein CASTSRFSGELFF.

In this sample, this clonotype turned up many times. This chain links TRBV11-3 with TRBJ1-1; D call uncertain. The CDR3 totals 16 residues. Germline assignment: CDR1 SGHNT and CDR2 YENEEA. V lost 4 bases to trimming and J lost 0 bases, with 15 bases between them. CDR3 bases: TGTGCCAGCAGCTCCTGGACCGCTTTACTGAACACTGAAGCTTTCTTT. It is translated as CASSSWTALLNTEAFF.

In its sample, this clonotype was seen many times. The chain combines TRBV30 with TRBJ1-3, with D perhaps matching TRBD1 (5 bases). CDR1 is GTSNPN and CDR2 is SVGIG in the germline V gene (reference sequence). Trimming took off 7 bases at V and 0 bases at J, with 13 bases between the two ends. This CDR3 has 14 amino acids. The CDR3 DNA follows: TGTGCCTCATCAACAGGTGGCTCTGGAAACACCATATATTTT. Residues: CASSTGGSGNTIYF.

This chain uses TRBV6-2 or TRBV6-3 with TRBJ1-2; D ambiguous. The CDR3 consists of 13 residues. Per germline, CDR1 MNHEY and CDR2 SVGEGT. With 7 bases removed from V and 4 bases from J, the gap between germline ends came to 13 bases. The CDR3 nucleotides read TGTGCCAGCACCCTGGACGGCGCCTATGGCTACACCTTC. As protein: CASTLDGAYGYTF.

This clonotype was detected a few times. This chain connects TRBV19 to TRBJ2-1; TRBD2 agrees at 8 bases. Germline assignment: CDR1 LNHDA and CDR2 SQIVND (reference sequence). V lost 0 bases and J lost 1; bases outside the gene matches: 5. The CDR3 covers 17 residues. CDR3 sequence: CASSIDLLAVSYNEQFF. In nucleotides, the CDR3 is TGTGCCAGTAGTATAGATCTACTAGCGGTTTCCTACAATGAGCAGTTCTTC. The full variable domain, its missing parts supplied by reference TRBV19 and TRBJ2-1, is DGGITQSPKYLFRKEGQNVTLSCEQNLNHDAMYWYRQDPGQGLRLIYYSQIVNDFQKGDIAEGYSVSREKKESFPLTVTSAQKNPTAFYLCASSIDLLAVSYNEQFFGPGTRLTVL.

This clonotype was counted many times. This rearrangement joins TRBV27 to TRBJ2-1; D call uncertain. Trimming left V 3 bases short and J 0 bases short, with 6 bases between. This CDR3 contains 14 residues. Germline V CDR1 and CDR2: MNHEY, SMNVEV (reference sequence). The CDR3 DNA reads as TGTGCCAGCAGTTTGGAGAGCTCCTACAATGAGCAGTTCTTC. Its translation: CASSLESSYNEQFF.

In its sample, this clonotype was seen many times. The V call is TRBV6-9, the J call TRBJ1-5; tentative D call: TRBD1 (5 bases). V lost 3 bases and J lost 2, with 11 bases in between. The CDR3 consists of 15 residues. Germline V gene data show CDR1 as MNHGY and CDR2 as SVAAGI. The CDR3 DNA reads TGTGCCAGCAGTTACGGGGCTAGCGGCAATCAGCCCCAGCATTTT. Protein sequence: CASSYGASGNQPQHF.

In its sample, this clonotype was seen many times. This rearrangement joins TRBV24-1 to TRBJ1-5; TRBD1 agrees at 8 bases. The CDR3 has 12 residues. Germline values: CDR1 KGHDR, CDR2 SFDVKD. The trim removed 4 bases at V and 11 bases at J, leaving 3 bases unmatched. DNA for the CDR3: TGTGCCACCAGTGACACGACAGGGGCCCAGCATTTT. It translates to CATSDTTGAQHF.

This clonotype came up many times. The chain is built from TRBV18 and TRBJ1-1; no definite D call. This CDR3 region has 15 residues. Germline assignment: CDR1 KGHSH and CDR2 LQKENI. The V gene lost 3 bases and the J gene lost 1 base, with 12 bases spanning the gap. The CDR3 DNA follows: TGTGCCAGCTCACCCTCTTCGACGGCGAACACTGAAGCTTTCTTT. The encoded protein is CASSPSSTANTEAFF.

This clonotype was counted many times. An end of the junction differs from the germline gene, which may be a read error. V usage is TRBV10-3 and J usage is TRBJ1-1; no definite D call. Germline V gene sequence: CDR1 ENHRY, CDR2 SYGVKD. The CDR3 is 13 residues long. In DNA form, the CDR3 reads TGTGCCATCAGTAACGGGGAGAACACTGAAGCCTTCTTT. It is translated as CAISNGENTEAFF.

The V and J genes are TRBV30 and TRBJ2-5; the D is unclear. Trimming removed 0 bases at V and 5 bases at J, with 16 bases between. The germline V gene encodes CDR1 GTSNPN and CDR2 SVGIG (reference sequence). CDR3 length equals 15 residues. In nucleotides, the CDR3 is TGTGCCTGGAGTGTAGCCAGGACCGTACGGGAGACCCAGTACTTC. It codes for CAWSVARTVRETQYF.

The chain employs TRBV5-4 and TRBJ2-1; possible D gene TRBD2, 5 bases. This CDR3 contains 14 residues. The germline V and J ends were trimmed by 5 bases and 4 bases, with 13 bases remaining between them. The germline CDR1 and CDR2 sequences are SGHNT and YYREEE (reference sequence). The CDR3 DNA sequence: TGTGCCAGCAGTGACCGGGGATCGTACAATGAGCAGTTCTTC. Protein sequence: CASSDRGSYNEQFF.

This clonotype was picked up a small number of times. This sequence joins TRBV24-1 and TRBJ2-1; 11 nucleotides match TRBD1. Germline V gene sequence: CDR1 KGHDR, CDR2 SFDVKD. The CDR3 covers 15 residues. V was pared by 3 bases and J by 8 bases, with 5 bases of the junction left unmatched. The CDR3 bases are TGTGCCACCAGTGATACCGGGACAGGGGGTGATGAGCAGTTCTTC. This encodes CATSDTGTGGDEQFF.

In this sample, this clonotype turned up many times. The CDR3 loop reads CASHPTGSVAEQFF. In DNA, the CDR3 is TGTGCCAGCCACCCCACCGGGAGTGTCGCCGAGCAGTTCTTC. The chain uses TRBV28 and TRBJ2-1; D might be TRBD2 (6 bases). The germline V gene encodes CDR1 MDHEN and CDR2 SYDVKM. Trimming took off 8 bases at V and 10 bases at J, with 21 bases between the two ends. The CDR3 has 14 residues. Variable domain in full (rest from reference TRBV28 and TRBJ2-1): DVKVTQSSRYLVKRTGEKVFLECVQDMDHENMFWYRQDPGLGLRLIYFSYDVKMKEKGDIPEGYSVSREKKERFSLILESASTNQTSMYLCASHPTGSVAEQFFGPGTRLTVL.

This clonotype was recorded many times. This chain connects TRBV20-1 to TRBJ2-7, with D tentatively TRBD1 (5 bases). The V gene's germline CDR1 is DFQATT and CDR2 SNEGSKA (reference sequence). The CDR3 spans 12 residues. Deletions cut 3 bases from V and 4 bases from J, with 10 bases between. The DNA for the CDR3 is TGCAGTGCTAGCCTTGACAGTTACGAGCAGTACTTC. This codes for CSASLDSYEQYF.

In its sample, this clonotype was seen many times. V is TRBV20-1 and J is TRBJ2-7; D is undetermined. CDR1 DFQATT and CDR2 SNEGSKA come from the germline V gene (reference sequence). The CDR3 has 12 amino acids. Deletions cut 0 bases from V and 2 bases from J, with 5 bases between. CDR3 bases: TGCAGTGCTAGAGAGGCCCCCTACGAGCAGTACTTC. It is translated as CSAREAPYEQYF.

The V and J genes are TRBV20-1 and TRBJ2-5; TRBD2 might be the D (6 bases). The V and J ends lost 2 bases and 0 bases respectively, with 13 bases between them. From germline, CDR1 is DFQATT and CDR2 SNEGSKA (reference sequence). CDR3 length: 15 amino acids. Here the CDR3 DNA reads TGCAGTGCTAGATCGGACTACGAGTACCAAGAGACCCAGTACTTC. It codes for CSARSDYEYQETQYF.

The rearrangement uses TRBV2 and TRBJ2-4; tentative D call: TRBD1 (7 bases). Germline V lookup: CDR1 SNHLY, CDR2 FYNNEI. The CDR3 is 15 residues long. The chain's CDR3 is CATRRGLLAKNIQYF. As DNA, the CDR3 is TGTGCTACCCGGAGGGGGCTACTAGCCAAAAACATTCAGTACTTC.

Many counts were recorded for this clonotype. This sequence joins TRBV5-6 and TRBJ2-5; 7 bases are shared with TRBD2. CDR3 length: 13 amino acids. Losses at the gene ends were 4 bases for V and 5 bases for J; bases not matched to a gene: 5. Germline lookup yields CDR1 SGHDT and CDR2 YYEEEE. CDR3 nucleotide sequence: TGTGCCAGCAGCGGACTAGTGGGTGAGACCCAGTACTTC. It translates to CASSGLVGETQYF.

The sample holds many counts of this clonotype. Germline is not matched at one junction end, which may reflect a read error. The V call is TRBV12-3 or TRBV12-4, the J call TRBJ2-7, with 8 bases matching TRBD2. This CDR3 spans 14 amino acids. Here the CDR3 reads CASSLKRGSYEQYF. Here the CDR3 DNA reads TGCGCCAGCAGCTTGAAGCGGGGGTCCTACGAGCAGTACTTC.

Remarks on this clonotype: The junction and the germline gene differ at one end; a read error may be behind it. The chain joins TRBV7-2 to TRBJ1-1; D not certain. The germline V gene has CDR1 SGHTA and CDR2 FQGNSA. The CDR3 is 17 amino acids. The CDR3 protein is CASSQTVRSGMNTEASF. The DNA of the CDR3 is TGTGCCAGCAGCCAAACGGTACGAAGCGGCATGAACACTGAAGCTTCCTTT.

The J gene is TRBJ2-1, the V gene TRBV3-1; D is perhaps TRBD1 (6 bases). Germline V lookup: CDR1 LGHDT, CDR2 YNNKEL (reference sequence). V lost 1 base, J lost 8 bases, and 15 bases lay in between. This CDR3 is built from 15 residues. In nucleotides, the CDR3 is TGTGCCAGCAGCCAAGGGGTACAGGGATTCGATGAGCAGTTCTTC. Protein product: CASSQGVQGFDEQFF.

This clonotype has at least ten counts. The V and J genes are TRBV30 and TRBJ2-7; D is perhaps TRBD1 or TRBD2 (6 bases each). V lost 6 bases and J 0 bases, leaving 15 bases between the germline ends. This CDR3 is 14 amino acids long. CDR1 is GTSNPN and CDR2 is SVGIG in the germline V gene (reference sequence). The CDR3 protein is CACTTPGASYEQYF. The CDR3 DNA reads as TGTGCCTGTACGACTCCGGGGGCCTCCTACGAGCAGTACTTC.

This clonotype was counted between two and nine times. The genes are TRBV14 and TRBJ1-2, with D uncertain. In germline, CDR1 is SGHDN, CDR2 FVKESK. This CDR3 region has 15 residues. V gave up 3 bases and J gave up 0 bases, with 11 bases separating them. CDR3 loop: CASSHGYSANYGYTF. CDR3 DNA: TGTGCCAGCAGCCATGGGTATTCCGCTAACTATGGCTACACCTTC.